One sample yielded the 22 T cell receptor beta chains listed below, sequenced in a study of blood T cells in healthy people across ages. Then a second PCR, running roughly 6 to 11 cycles, was carried out with a sample-barcoded 5' primer and a J-beta primer mix. One entry per CDR3 protein, called by TCRdb with MiXCR from the 5' RACE reads. The sample has about 1,800,000 distinct CDR3 sequences, roughly 27% seen once. The material sequenced was blood. Receptors were obtained from a woman younger than 45 in good health.

The chain carries TRBV6-6 and TRBJ1-2; D is ambiguous. The V end was cut by 2 bases, the J end by 8 bases, with 12 bases between. The CDR3 runs to 13 residues. Germline V gene data show CDR1 as MNHNY and CDR2 as SVGAGI (reference sequence). CDR3 in amino acids: CASSYRGFVGYTF. The CDR3 bases are TGTGCCAGCAGTTACCGTGGGTTTGTAGGCTACACCTTC.

The chain is built from TRBV6-2 or TRBV6-3 and TRBJ2-4, with D uncertain. Germline V gene sequence: CDR1 MNHEY, CDR2 SVGEGT. The V gene lost 5 bases and the J gene lost 13 bases, with 9 bases spanning the gap. The CDR3 is made up of 10 amino acids. The CDR3 coding sequence is TGTGCCAGCAGTAACTTCAAGCAGTACTTC. This codes for CASSNFKQYF.

This clonotype was detected many times. The CDR3 sequence: CSASSSVYNEQFF. CDR3 nucleotide sequence: TGCAGTGCTAGTAGCTCTGTTTACAATGAGCAGTTCTTC. The J gene is TRBJ2-1, the V gene TRBV20-1; no firm D call. V lost 3 bases, J lost 4 bases, and 10 bases lay in between. CDR1 DFQATT and CDR2 SNEGSKA come from the germline V gene (reference sequence). The CDR3 length is 13 residues.

The sample holds a few counts of this clonotype. A much larger clonotype is one base distant, so this may be a read error. The rearrangement joins TRBV29-1 to TRBJ2-5, with unresolved D. The J call may be wrong; the DNA end is better matched by TRBJ2-1. CDR1 SQVTM and CDR2 ANQGSEA come from the germline V gene. This CDR3 has 13 amino acids. The CDR3 DNA follows: TGCAGCGCAACACGACACACCCAAGAGACCCAGTTCTTC. It encodes CSATRHTQETQFF.

This clonotype has more than one count but fewer than ten. The chain couples TRBV21-1 to TRBJ2-7; the tabulated D call, TRBD2, remains unverified against the DNA. TRBV21-1 is given as a pseudogene. The CDR3 extends over 12 amino acids. CDR3: CASGPGGHEQYF. Written as DNA, the CDR3 is TGTGCCAGCGGGCCGGGAGGTCACGAACAGTACTTC.

The rearrangement uses TRBV29-1 and TRBJ2-3; 8 nucleotides line up with TRBD2. CDR1 and CDR2 from the germline V gene are SQVTM and ANQGSEA. This CDR3 comprises 12 residues. The V gene end was trimmed by 4 bases and the J gene end by 5 bases; junction bases not matched to a gene: 2. The CDR3 region is CSVALAGDTQYF. The CDR3 DNA follows: TGCAGCGTTGCGCTAGCGGGAGATACGCAGTATTTT.

J is TRBJ2-6 and V is TRBV5-1; 8 bases map to TRBD1. The CDR3 has 18 residues. Germline V gene sequence: CDR1 SGHRS, CDR2 YFSETQ. V dropped 1 base and J dropped 3; count of bases not matched to a gene: 9. The CDR3 DNA reads as TGCGCCAGCAGCTTGATTGTCCAGGGGGCTGGTGGGGCCAACGTCCTGACTTTC. The encoded protein is CASSLIVQGAGGANVLTF.

The V and J genes are TRBV7-2 and TRBJ1-1, with 9 bases lining up with TRBD1. With 5 bases clipped from V and 6 bases from J, the junction kept 13 bases outside the gene matches. Per the germline V gene, CDR1 is SGHTA and CDR2 is FQGNSA. The CDR3 covers 16 residues. CDR3 bases: TGTGCCAGCAGCGACCAAACCGGGACAGGGCGGGCTGAAGCTTTCTTT. Its protein is CASSDQTGTGRAEAFF.

The chain employs TRBV6-4 and TRBJ2-3, with 7 bases aligning to TRBD1. The length of the CDR3 is 16 residues. CDR1 is MRHNA, CDR2 SNTAGT, per germline. The V gene end was trimmed by 3 bases and the J gene end by 3 bases; junction bases not matched to a gene: 9. Written as DNA, the CDR3 is TGTGCCAGCAGTGAATACTGGACAGGTGGTACAGATACGCAGTATTTT. Translating gives CASSEYWTGGTDTQYF.

The chain joins TRBV14 to TRBJ2-7; a weak D match, TRBD1 (6 bases). V lost 1 base and J lost 0, with 10 bases in between. Per germline, CDR1 SGHDN and CDR2 FVKESK. The CDR3 runs to 15 residues. In DNA, the CDR3 is TGTGCCAGCAGCCAAGCGGTAGGGGGCTCCTACGAGCAGTACTTC. This gives the protein CASSQAVGGSYEQYF.

The chain carries TRBV6-1 and TRBJ2-5; D uncertain. CDR3 length: 13 amino acids. The germline V gene has CDR1 MNHNS and CDR2 SASEGT. Trimming took off 5 bases at V and 3 bases at J, with 10 bases between the two ends. CDR3 DNA sequence: TGTGCCAGCAGTTCCCCCACAGAAGAGACCCAGTACTTC. It specifies CASSSPTEETQYF.

The chain carries TRBV18 and TRBJ1-1, with a weak D call TRBD1 (6 bases). Germline V gene lookup returns CDR1 KGHSH and CDR2 LQKENI. The V end lost 6 bases, the J end lost 3 bases, and 11 bases lay between the germline ends. CDR3 length equals 13 residues. CDR3 nucleotide sequence: TGTGCCAGCTCCCCGGGGGCCCACACTGAAGCTTTCTTT. Residues: CASSPGAHTEAFF.

A note on this clonotype: This clone may be a read error of a much larger clone one base away. The chain has TRBV20-1 and TRBJ2-5; 8 nucleotides agree with TRBD1. CDR1 DFQATT and CDR2 SNEGSKA come from the germline V gene (reference sequence). The CDR3 consists of 14 residues. After removal of 2 bases from V and 11 bases from J, the junction contained 13 bases not matched to a gene. The CDR3 nucleotides are TGCAGTGCTAGACGGCCAGGGGGCCGGAATGAGCAGTACTTC. This gives the protein CSARRPGGRNEQYF.

A remark on this clonotype: Germline and junction disagree at one end, which may indicate a read error. The chain has TRBV19 and TRBJ2-1; 7 nucleotides align to TRBD2. Germline-derived CDR1 and CDR2 are LNHDA and SQIVND (reference sequence). The CDR3 extends over 13 amino acids. Here the CDR3 reads CASSITSAHEQVF. The CDR3, as DNA: TGTGCCAGTAGTATAACTAGCGCCCATGAGCAGGTCTTC.

This clonotype was detected only a few times. The rearrangement links TRBV9 to TRBJ2-6, with a weak D call TRBD1 (6 bases). Trimming removed 2 bases from V and 2 bases from J, with 11 bases in between. The CDR3 runs to 16 residues. In germline, CDR1 is SGDLS, CDR2 YYNGEE. CDR3 DNA sequence: TGTGCCAGCAGCGTGACTTCAGGGGCTGGGGCCAACGTCCTGACTTTC. This encodes CASSVTSGAGANVLTF.

This clonotype was seen a few times. The V call is TRBV28, the J call TRBJ1-6; the D is unclear. Between the trimmed V and J ends, which lost 3 bases and 13 bases, there was a span of 10 bases. The CDR3 has 12 amino acids. The V gene's germline CDR1 is MDHEN and CDR2 SYDVKM. The CDR3 DNA sequence: TGTGCCAGCAGTTTTCTAAGATCCCCCCTCCACTTT. It specifies CASSFLRSPLHF. Variable domain in full (rest from reference TRBV28 and TRBJ1-6): DVKVTQSSRYLVKRTGEKVFLECVQDMDHENMFWYRQDPGLGLRLIYFSYDVKMKEKGDIPEGYSVSREKKERFSLILESASTNQTSMYLCASSFLRSPLHFGNGTRLTVT.

This clonotype occurred a few times. The genes are TRBV6-5 and TRBJ2-1, with D perhaps being TRBD1 or TRBD2 (5 bases each). V was cut by 8 bases and J by 1 base, with 15 bases left in between. Per the germline V gene, CDR1 is MNHEY and CDR2 is SVGAGI. The CDR3 contains 15 residues. The CDR3, as DNA: TGTGCCAGCGGCCCCTTCGGGGCTTCCTACAATGAGCAGTTCTTC. It specifies CASGPFGASYNEQFF.

Only one count was recorded for this clonotype. One junction end disagrees with the germline gene, perhaps due to a read error. The rearrangement joins TRBV7-9 to TRBJ2-7; no clear D. The CDR3 runs to 14 residues. Germline V CDR1 and CDR2: SEHNR, FQNEAQ (reference sequence). CDR3 sequence reads: CSSSLDVSSYEQYF. In DNA form, the CDR3 reads TGTTCCAGCAGCTTAGACGTGAGCTCCTACGAGCAGTACTTC.

This clonotype was counted only a few times. The chain links TRBV24-1 to TRBJ2-1, with no clear D. Trimming took off 6 bases at V and 0 bases at J, with 5 bases between the two ends. In germline, CDR1 is KGHDR, CDR2 SFDVKD. CDR3 length: 13 residues. CDR3: CATSPTSYNEQFF. For the CDR3, the DNA is TGTGCCACCAGTCCCACCTCCTACAATGAGCAGTTCTTC.

This clonotype was seen a handful of times. The chain is built from TRBV3-1 and TRBJ2-3; tentative D call: TRBD1 (5 bases). Per the germline V gene, CDR1 is LGHDT and CDR2 is YNNKEL (reference sequence). Trimming left V 0 bases short and J 4 bases short, with 8 bases between. The CDR3 consists of 14 residues. The CDR3 region has the DNA TGTGCCAGCAGCCAAGATCAGGGTTCAGATACGCAGTATTTT. Translation gives CASSQDQGSDTQYF.

This clonotype appeared a few times. The V and J genes are TRBV7-3 and TRBJ2-1, with 9 positions matching TRBD2. With V trimmed by 1 base and J by 8 bases, 9 bases remained unmatched. The germline CDR1 and CDR2 sequences are SGHTA and FQGTGA. The CDR3 consists of 16 residues. The CDR3 is CASSLNSAGGPHEQFF. In DNA, the CDR3 is TGTGCCAGCAGCTTAAATTCGGCGGGGGGGCCGCATGAGCAGTTCTTC. Using reference TRBV7-3 and TRBJ2-1 for the parts outside the CDR3, the full variable domain is GAGVSQTPSNKVTEKGKYVELRCDPISGHTALYWYRQSLGQGPEFLIYFQGTGAADDSGLPNDRFFAVRPEGSVSTLKIQRTERGDSAVYLCASSLNSAGGPHEQFFGPGTRLTVL.

This clonotype was found a few times. V usage is TRBV9 and J usage is TRBJ2-3, with D tentatively TRBD2 (6 bases). V was shortened by 0 bases and J by 3 bases, with 11 bases between the two germline ends. Germline V lookup: CDR1 SGDLS, CDR2 YYNGEE. The CDR3 covers 15 residues. Here the CDR3 reads CASSVGDFTTDTQYF. The DNA for the CDR3 is TGTGCCAGCAGCGTAGGGGACTTTACGACAGATACGCAGTATTTT.